This T cell receptor beta chain was retrieved from a study of blood T cell repertoires in COVID-19. The overall study: T cells, B-cell-depleted T cells, or PBMCs supplied cDNA or gDNA.

Sequencing was performed with immunoSEQ multiplex PCR; in TCRdb, only in-frame clones are kept and a portion is missing. This sample has roughly 230,000 clones; over 75% occur once, and the top ten carry 4.5% to 6%. The CDR3 has 13 residues. The V and J ends lost 1 base and 7 bases respectively, with 10 bases between them. CDR1 is SGHAT, CDR2 FQNNGV, per germline. Patients from Seattle were sampled longitudinally, starting during active infection. Sequencing was done on a sample of peripheral blood. This receptor was obtained from a man aged 50-60 years with COVID-19, enrolled during active disease. This chain uses TRBV11-2 with TRBJ1-1; D uncertain. Here the CDR3 reads CASSLVGPREAFF. CDR3 bases: TGTGCCAGCAGCTTAGTTGGGCCGCGTGAAGCTTTCTTT. Together with reference TRBV11-2 and TRBJ1-1, the CDR3 gives the full variable domain: EAGVAQSPRYKIIEKRQSVAFWCNPISGHATLYWYQQILGQGPKLLIQFQNNGVVDDSQLPKDRFSAERLKGVDSTLKIQPAKLEDSAVYLCASSLVGPREAFFGQGTRLTVV.